Detailed here is one T cell receptor (beta chain). This sample is part of a study of CD8 T cells in Susac syndrome. Reverse transcription used roughly 0.45 to 1 ug RNA and random hexamers. A single record per CDR3 protein comes from TCRdb applying MiXCR to the immunoSEQ multiplex PCR reads. The repertoire holds some 180,000 distinct CDR3 sequences, with about 94% as singletons. This CDR3 contains 15 residues. The germline V gene encodes CDR1 SGHVS and CDR2 FQNEAQ. V dropped 3 bases and J dropped 1 base, with 11 bases sitting between them. The TCR comes from a human donor in good health. The rearrangement uses TRBV7-8 and TRBJ2-3; D not certain. Sample: CD4+ T cells from PBMCs. CDR3 coding DNA: TGTGCCAGCAGCTTGGGCCCCAGGCGCACAGATACGCAGTATTTT. It codes for CASSLGPRRTDTQYF. Supplemented by reference TRBV7-8 and TRBJ2-3, the full variable domain reads GAGVSQSPRYKVAKRGQDVALRCDPISGHVSLFWYQQALGQGPEFLTYFQNEAQLDKSGLPSDRFFAERPEGSVSTLKIQRTQQEDSAVYLCASSLGPRRTDTQYFGPGTRLTVL.